This T cell receptor beta chain was observed in a study of T cells in Graves' hyperthyroidism and ophthalmopathy. As for the study in general: Once the initial diagnosis was made, peripheral blood was obtained before any treatment.

RNA transcripts gave rise to amplified TCR beta CDR3 regions. In the first-round RT-PCR of the TCR CDR3, the HTBI primer set was used. TCRdb used MiXCR to reprocess the multiplex PCR reads, holding one entry per CDR3 protein. The sample shows some 360,000 distinct CDR3 sequences, 15% to 20% of them seen only once. This clonotype was observed at least ten times. J gave up 1 base and V 2 bases, and 8 bases lay outside the gene matches. Germline CDR1 LGHDT, CDR2 YNNKEL (reference sequence). This CDR3 contains 17 residues. Exclusion of patients followed from uncontrolled infection, other autoimmune disease, pregnancy or lactation.

Source material: blood. The origin of this receptor is a woman aged 40 to 55 with Graves' ophthalmopathy. The rearrangement links TRBV3-1 to TRBJ1-3; 7 nucleotides align to TRBD1. CDR3 nucleotides: TGTGCCAGCAGCCAACGGATTACAGGGGTGTCTGGAAACACCATATATTTT. Translation: CASSQRITGVSGNTIYF.